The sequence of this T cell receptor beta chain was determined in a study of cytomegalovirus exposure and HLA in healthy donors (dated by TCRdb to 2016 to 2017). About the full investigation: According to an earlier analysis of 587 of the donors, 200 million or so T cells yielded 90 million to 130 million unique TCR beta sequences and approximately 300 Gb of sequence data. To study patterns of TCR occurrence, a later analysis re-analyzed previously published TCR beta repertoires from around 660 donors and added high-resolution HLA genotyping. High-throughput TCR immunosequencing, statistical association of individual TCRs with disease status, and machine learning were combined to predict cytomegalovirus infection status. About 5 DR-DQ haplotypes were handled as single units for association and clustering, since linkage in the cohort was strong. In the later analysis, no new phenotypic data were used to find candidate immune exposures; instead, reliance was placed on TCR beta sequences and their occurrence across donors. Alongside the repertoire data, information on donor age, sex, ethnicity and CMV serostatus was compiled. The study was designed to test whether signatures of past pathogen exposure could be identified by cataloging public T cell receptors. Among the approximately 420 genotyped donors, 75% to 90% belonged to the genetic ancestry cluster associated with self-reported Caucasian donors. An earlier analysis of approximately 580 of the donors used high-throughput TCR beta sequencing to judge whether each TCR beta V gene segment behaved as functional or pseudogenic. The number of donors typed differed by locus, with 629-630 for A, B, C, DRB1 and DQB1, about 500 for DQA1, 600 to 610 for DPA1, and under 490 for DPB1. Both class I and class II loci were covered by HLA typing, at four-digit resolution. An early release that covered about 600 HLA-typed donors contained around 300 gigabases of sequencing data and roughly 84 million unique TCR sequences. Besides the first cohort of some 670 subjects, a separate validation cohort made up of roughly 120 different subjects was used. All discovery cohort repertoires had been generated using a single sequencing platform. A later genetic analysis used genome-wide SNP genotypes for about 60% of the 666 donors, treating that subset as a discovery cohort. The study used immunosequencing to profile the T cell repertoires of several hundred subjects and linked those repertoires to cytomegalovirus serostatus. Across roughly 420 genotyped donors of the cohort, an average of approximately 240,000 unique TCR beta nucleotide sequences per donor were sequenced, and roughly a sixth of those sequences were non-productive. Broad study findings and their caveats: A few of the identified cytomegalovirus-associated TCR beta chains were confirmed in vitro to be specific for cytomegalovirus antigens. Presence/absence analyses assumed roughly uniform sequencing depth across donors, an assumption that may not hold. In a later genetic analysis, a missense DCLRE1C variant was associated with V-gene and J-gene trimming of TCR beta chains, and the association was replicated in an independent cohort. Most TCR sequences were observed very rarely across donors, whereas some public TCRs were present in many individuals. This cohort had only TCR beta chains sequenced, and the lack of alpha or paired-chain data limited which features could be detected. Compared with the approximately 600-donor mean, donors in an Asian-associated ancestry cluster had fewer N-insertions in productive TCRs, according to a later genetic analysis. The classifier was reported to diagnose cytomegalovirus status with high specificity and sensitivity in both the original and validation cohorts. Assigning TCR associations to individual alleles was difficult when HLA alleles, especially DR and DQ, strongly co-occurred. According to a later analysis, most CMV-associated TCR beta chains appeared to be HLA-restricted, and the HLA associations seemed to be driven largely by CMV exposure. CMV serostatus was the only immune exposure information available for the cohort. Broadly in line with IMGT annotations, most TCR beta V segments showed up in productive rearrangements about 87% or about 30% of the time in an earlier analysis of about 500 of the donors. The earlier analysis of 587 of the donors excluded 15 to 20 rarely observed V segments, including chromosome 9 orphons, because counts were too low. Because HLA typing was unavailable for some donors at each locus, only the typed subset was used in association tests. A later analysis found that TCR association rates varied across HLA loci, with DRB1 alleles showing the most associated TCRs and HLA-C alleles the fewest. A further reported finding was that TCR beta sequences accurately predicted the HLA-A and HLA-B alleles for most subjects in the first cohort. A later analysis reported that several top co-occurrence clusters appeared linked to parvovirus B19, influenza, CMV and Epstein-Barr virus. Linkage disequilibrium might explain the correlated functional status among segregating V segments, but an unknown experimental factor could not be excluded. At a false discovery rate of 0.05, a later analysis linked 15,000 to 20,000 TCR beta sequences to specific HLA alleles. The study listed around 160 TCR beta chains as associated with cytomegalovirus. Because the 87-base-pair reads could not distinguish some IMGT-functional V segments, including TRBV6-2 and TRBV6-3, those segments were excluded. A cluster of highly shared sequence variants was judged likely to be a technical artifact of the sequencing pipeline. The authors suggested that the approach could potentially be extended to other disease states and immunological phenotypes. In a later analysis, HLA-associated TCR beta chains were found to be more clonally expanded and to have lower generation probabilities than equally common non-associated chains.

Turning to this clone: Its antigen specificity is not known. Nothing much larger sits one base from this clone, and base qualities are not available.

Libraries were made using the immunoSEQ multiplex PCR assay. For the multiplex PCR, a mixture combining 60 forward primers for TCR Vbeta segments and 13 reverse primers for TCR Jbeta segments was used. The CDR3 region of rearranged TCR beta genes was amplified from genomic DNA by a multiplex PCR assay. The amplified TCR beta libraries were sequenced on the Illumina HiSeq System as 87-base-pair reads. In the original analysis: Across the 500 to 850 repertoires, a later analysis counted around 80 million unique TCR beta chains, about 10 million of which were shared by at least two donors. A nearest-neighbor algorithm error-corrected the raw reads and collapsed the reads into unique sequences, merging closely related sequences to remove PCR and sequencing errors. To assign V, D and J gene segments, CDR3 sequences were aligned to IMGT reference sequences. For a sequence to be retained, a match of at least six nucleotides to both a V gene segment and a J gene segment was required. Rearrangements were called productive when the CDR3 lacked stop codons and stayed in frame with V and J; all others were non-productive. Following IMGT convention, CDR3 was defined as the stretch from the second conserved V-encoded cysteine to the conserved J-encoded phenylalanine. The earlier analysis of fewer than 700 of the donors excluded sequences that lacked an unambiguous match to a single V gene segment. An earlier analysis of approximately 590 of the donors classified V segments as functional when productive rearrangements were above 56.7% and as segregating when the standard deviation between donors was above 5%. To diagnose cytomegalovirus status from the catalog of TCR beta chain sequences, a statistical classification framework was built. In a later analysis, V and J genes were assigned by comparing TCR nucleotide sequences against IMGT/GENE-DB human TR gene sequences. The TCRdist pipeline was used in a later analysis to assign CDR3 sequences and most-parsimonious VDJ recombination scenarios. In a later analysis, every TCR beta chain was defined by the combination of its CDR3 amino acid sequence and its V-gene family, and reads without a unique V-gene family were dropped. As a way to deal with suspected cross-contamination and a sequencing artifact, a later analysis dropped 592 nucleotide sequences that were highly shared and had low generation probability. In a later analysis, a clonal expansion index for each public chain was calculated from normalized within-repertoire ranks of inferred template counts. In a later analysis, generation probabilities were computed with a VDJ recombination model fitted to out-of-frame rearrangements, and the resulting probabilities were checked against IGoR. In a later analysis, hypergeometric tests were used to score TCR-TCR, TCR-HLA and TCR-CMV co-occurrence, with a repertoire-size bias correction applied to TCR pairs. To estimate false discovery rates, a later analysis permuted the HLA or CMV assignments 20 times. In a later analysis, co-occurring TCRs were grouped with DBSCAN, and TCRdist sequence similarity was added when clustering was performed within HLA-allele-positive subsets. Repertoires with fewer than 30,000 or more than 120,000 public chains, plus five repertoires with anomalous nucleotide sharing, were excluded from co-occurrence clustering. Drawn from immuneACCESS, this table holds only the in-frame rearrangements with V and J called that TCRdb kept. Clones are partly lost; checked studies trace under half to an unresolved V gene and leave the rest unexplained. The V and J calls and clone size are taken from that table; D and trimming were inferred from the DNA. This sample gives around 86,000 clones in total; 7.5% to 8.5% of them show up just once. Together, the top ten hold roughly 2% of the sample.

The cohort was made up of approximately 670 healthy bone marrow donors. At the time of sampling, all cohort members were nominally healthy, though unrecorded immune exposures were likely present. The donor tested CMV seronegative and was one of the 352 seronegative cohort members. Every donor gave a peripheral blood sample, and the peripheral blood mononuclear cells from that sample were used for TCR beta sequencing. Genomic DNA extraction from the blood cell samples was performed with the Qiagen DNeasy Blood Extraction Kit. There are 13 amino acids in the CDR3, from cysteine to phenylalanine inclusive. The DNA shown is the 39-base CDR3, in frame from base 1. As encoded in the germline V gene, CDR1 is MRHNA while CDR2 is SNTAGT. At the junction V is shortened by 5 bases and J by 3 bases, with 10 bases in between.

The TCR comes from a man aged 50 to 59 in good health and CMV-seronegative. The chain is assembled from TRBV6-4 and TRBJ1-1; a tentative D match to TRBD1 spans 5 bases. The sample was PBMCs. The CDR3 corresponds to CASSMGGDTEAFF. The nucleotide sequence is TGTGCCAGCAGTATGGGAGGGGACACTGAAGCTTTCTTT.